The 9 T cell receptor beta chains in this list originate from one sample, sequenced in a study of immune characterization of retroperitoneal liposarcoma. MiXCR, run by TCRdb on the PCR reads, gives a single entry per CDR3 protein. Of roughly 9,300 distinct CDR3 sequences listed, around 37% are singletons. The specimen was tumor tissue. The origin of the receptors is a female donor with retroperitoneal liposarcoma.

This clonotype is termed medium-sized. V gene TRBV7-2 combines with J gene TRBJ2-5, with TRBD2 identical over 9 bases. Germline loops: CDR1 SGHTA, CDR2 FQGNSA. V shed 5 bases, J shed 2 bases, and the junction held 15 bases outside the gene matches. This CDR3 has 18 residues. The CDR3 reads CASSPRPSLAGMQETQYF. CDR3 bases: TGTGCCAGCAGCCCACGCCCCTCGCTAGCGGGGATGCAAGAGACCCAGTACTTC.

This rearrangement joins TRBV6-1 to TRBJ2-2, with 7 bases fitting TRBD1. The germline CDR1 and CDR2 sequences are MNHNS and SASEGT. The CDR3 spans 12 residues. Trimming removed 10 bases from V and 4 bases from J; junction bases left unmatched: 3. CDR3 in DNA: TGTGCCACCCGGGACAGCACCGGGGAGCTGTTTTTT. Residues: CATRDSTGELFF.

This clonotype was picked up a small number of times. The V call is TRBV6-1, the J call TRBJ2-1; D is possibly TRBD1 (5 bases). The DNA end favors TRBJ2-7, so the J call may be wrong. CDR1 is MNHNS and CDR2 is SASEGT in the germline V gene. This CDR3 comprises 15 residues. CDR3 loop: CASSEALGAYNEQYF. Here the CDR3 DNA reads TGTGCCAGCAGTGAAGCCCTAGGGGCCTACAATGAGCAGTACTTC.

Turning to this clonotype: Germline and junction disagree at one end, which may indicate a read error. The CDR3, as DNA: TGTGCCAGCAGACAGGGTTTGTACGAGCAGTACTTT. Protein sequence: CASRQGLYEQYF. V usage is TRBV6-5 and J usage is TRBJ2-3; the D gene is possibly TRBD1 (6 bases). This CDR3 region has 12 residues. Germline values: CDR1 MNHEY, CDR2 SVGAGI.

The chain links TRBV6-1 to TRBJ2-2, with D possibly being TRBD1 or TRBD2 (5 bases each). CDR3 size: 15 residues. V was cut by 7 bases and J by 3 bases, with 15 bases left in between. Germline values: CDR1 MNHNS, CDR2 SASEGT. Here the CDR3 reads CASKIPGPDTGELFF. The CDR3 DNA sequence: TGTGCCAGCAAAATACCGGGACCCGACACCGGGGAGCTGTTTTTT.

The chain couples TRBV6-1 to TRBJ2-7, with D perhaps TRBD1 (6 bases). Germline assignment: CDR1 MNHNS and CDR2 SASEGT. Trimming took 6 bases from V and 0 from J, leaving 6 bases between them. The length of the CDR3 is 12 residues. CDR3 amino acids: CASRQGSYEQYF. The CDR3 DNA sequence: TGTGCCAGCAGACAGGGCTCCTACGAGCAGTACTTC.

V gene TRBV10-3 combines with J gene TRBJ2-5, with 9 bases that match TRBD2. The tail of the sequence fits TRBJ2-7 better, so the J call may be wrong. This CDR3 has 14 residues. CDR1 ENHRY and CDR2 SYGVKD come from the germline V gene. The CDR3 bases are TGTGCCATCAGAGAAAGCGGGGGGACCTACGAGCAGTACTTC. The encoded protein is CAIRESGGTYEQYF.

Notes on this clonotype: One end of the junction varies from germline; a read error may be responsible. The J gene is TRBJ2-3, the V gene TRBV6-1; 14 bases agree with TRBD2. The germline V gene encodes CDR1 MNHNS and CDR2 SASEGT. The CDR3 spans 14 residues. Here the CDR3 reads CASSFGTSGGQMIF. The DNA for the CDR3 is TGTGCCAGCAGTTTCGGGACTAGCGGGGGCCAGATGATCTTC.

This clonotype is judged medium-sized. The V gene is TRBV6-1, the J gene TRBJ2-2; D not resolved. This CDR3 is built from 14 residues. V was shortened by 6 bases and J by 3 bases, with 11 bases between the two germline ends. CDR1 and CDR2 (germline): MNHNS, SASEGT. Here the CDR3 reads CASRLRFDTGELFF. Here the CDR3 DNA reads TGTGCCAGCAGATTGCGGTTTGACACCGGGGAGCTGTTTTTT.